The clone carrying this T cell receptor (beta chain) showed up many times. The CDR3 has 13 amino acids. V shed 2 bases and J shed 5 bases, with 6 bases lying between them. This entry belongs to a study of T-cell reconstitution after alpha-beta-depleted transplantation in children. TCRbeta library preparation incorporated unique molecular identifiers. TCRdb processed the PCR reads anew with MiXCR; each CDR3 protein has one entry. The sample includes fewer than 550,000 distinct CDR3 sequences, approximately 10% of them seen just once. The source of this sequence is a human donor who donated a stem cell graft to a child with acute myeloid leukemia. V and J are TRBV12-3 or TRBV12-4 and TRBJ1-4, with unresolved D. The starting material was PBMCs from the stem cell graft donor, obtained from the stem cell graft. The CDR3 region is CASSLLQNEKLFF. Written as DNA, the CDR3 is TGTGCCAGCAGTTTACTTCAGAATGAAAAACTGTTTTTT.